These 21 T cell receptor beta chains share one sample of origin, sequenced in a study of spatial heterogeneity in lung cancer. Points from the study as a whole: It was found that expanded intratumoral alpha and beta TCR counts tracked tumor mutation counts.

The antigens of these receptors remain unknown. Time point noted: sample taken at primary tumor resection. Each CDR3 protein is one row after TCRdb ran MiXCR on the 5' RACE reads. Counted here are approximately 12,000 distinct CDR3 sequences, roughly 5.5% occurring once; the ten biggest clones make up roughly 24%. The sequencing here drew on lung tumor tissue, taken at surgery. The source is a male donor with early-stage non-small cell lung cancer.

This clonotype was counted at least ten times. Because the library targeted alpha chains, this beta chain is an off-target read whose size means little. The chain combines TRBV28 with TRBJ2-3; D remains unclear. Germline V gene lookup returns CDR1 MDHEN and CDR2 SYDVKM. Trimming cost V 3 bases and J 0 bases, with 13 bases left between them. The CDR3 has 16 amino acids. CDR3 protein: CASSFVAASSTDTQYF. DNA for the CDR3: TGTGCCAGCAGTTTTGTAGCAGCATCTAGCACAGATACGCAGTATTTT.

About this clonotype: This beta chain came through as a stray read in a library set up for alpha chains, and its size says little. The chain employs TRBV18 and TRBJ2-3; 8 positions match TRBD2. Losses at the gene ends were 3 bases for V and 4 bases for J; bases not matched to a gene: 3. Germline CDR1 reads KGHSH; CDR2 reads LQKENI. There are 14 residues in the CDR3. CDR3 amino acids: CASSPFSGADTQYF. The DNA for the CDR3 is TGTGCCAGCTCACCTTTTAGCGGGGCAGATACGCAGTATTTT.

This clonotype has at least ten counts. This beta chain represents an off-target read in a library built for alpha chains; its size is of limited meaning. The V gene is TRBV28, the J gene TRBJ1-2; D not resolved. Trimming pared 7 bases from V and 10 bases from J, leaving 16 bases between. Germline V lookup: CDR1 MDHEN, CDR2 SYDVKM. The CDR3 covers 12 residues. CDR3: CASTQMGSDYTF. CDR3 sequence (DNA): TGTGCCAGCACCCAAATGGGGTCCGACTACACCTTC.

Comments on this clonotype: This beta chain turned up in a library designed for alpha chains; as an off-target read, its abundance says little. The chain links TRBV3-1 to TRBJ2-3; 8 bases agree with TRBD1. Germline CDR1 reads LGHDT; CDR2 reads YNNKEL (reference sequence). V dropped 10 bases and J dropped 5; count of bases not matched to a gene: 8. The length of the CDR3 is 13 residues. CDR3 DNA: TGTGCCACCGATGACAGGGGACGAGATACGCAGTATTTT. Amino acid sequence: CATDDRGRDTQYF.

This clonotype came up a few times. This beta chain was picked up by a library intended for alpha chains and is off target, so its count carries little meaning. V usage is TRBV18 and J usage is TRBJ2-7; D remains unclear. This CDR3 region has 13 residues. V gave up 3 bases and J gave up 3 bases, with 9 bases separating them. Looked up from germline, CDR1 is KGHSH and CDR2 is LQKENI. Written as DNA, the CDR3 is TGTGCCAGCTCACCTAACCGATTCTACGAGCAGTACTTC. Its translation: CASSPNRFYEQYF.

This clonotype was seen many times. This beta chain appears as a stray read in a library generated for alpha chains; its size is not informative. This chain uses TRBV12-3 or TRBV12-4 with TRBJ2-7; D may be TRBD1 (7 bases). Deletions cut 3 bases from V and 7 bases from J, with 25 bases between. This CDR3 has 17 amino acids. DNA for the CDR3: TGTGCCAGCAGTTTGAAGGGCAACAGGGGTTTGGCGGGAGAGCAGTACTTC. Protein product: CASSLKGNRGLAGEQYF.

This clonotype was seen ten or more times. This beta chain came through as a stray read in a library set up for alpha chains, and its size says little. This chain connects TRBV29-1 to TRBJ1-5, with D perhaps matching TRBD1 (5 bases). V dropped 1 base and J dropped 4 bases, with 8 bases sitting between them. The CDR3 extends over 13 amino acids. Germline CDR1 reads SQVTM; CDR2 reads ANQGSEA. This CDR3 is CSVEVTANQPQHF. In DNA form, the CDR3 reads TGCAGCGTTGAAGTGACAGCAAATCAGCCCCAGCATTTT. Looking up the rest from reference TRBV29-1 and TRBJ1-5 gives the full variable domain: SAVISQKPSRDICQRGTSLTIQCQVDSQVTMMFWYRQQPGQSLTLIATANQGSEATYESGFVIDKFPISRPNLTFSTLTVSNMSPEDSSIYLCSVEVTANQPQHFGDGTRLSIL.

Ten or more counts support this clonotype. This beta chain lies outside the target of a library built for alpha chains; its clone size means little. The chain employs TRBV7-2 and TRBJ2-1; D is uncertain. CDR1 and CDR2 (germline): SGHTA, FQGNSA. The CDR3 has 13 amino acids. V lost 1 base, J lost 6 bases, and 7 bases lay in between. The CDR3 region is CASSLVLPNEQFF. CDR3 sequence (DNA): TGTGCCAGCAGCTTAGTGCTTCCCAATGAGCAGTTCTTC.

At least ten counts were recorded for this clonotype. Being off target in a library aimed at alpha chains, this beta chain has a size of little meaning. The rearrangement links TRBV6-2 or TRBV6-3 to TRBJ1-6, with TRBD1 identical over 7 bases. Germline CDR1 MNHEY, CDR2 SVGEGT. The CDR3 has 16 amino acids. V was clipped by 7 bases and J by 6 bases; unmatched bases: 12. CDR3 bases: TGTGCCAGCAAAGAGGGGATGGACAGGCCTAATTCACCCCTCCACTTT. It codes for CASKEGMDRPNSPLHF.

This clonotype was counted many times. This beta chain is an unintended read in a library built for alpha chains; its size means little. The rearrangement links TRBV7-9 to TRBJ1-2, with 12 bases aligning to TRBD1. CDR1 and CDR2 (germline): SEHNR, FQNEAQ (reference sequence). The CDR3 runs to 18 residues. V lost 5 bases, J lost 4 bases, and 14 bases stayed unmatched. In DNA form, the CDR3 reads TGTGCCAGCAGCCCAACCACCGGGACAGGGGGCAATAGCTATGGCTACACCTTC. As protein: CASSPTTGTGGNSYGYTF.

This clonotype came up many times. This beta chain is a stray sequence in a library constructed for alpha chains; its clone size is not meaningful. The chain recombines TRBV6-2 or TRBV6-3 with TRBJ1-3; D uncertain. The CDR3 covers 11 residues. With 5 bases removed from V and 3 bases from J, the gap between germline ends came to 2 bases. In germline, CDR1 is MNHEY, CDR2 SVGEGT. The CDR3 loop is CASSHGNTIYF. CDR3 DNA sequence: TGTGCCAGCAGTCATGGAAACACCATATATTTT.

This clonotype has ten or more counts. Since the library was made to target alpha chains, this beta chain is a stray read and its abundance is not meaningful. This chain joins TRBV20-1 and TRBJ2-5, with 10 bases lining up with TRBD2. The CDR3 consists of 15 residues. Germline CDR1 reads DFQATT; CDR2 reads SNEGSKA (reference sequence). Trimming removed 1 base from V and 1 base from J; junction bases left unmatched: 3. The CDR3 is CSARASGGIQETQYF. The DNA of the CDR3 is TGCAGTGCTAGAGCTAGCGGGGGCATCCAAGAGACCCAGTACTTC.

This clonotype was seen repeatedly, ten times or more. Since it is a stray read in a library aimed at alpha chains, this beta chain has a size that is not meaningful. J is TRBJ2-3 and V is TRBV27; 8 positions agree with TRBD1. V lost 5 bases to trimming and J lost 1 base; unmatched junction nucleotides: 8. This CDR3 region has 16 residues. Germline V CDR1 and CDR2: MNHEY, SMNVEV (reference sequence). CDR3 loop: CASSVLLGQGTDTQYF. The CDR3 nucleotides are TGTGCCAGCAGTGTATTGTTGGGACAGGGCACAGATACGCAGTATTTT.

This clonotype was picked up many times. Because the library targeted alpha chains, this beta chain is an off-target read whose size means little. The rearrangement links TRBV28 to TRBJ1-1; 8 bases align to TRBD1. The CDR3 runs to 13 residues. Germline-derived CDR1 and CDR2 are MDHEN and SYDVKM. The J segment lost 6 bases and the V segment lost 5 bases, leaving 5 bases of the junction unmatched. CDR3: CASSRPDRAEAFF. The CDR3 DNA reads as TGTGCCAGCAGTCGCCCGGACAGGGCTGAAGCTTTCTTT.

In its sample, this clonotype was seen a few times. The size of this beta chain means little, since it is a stray read in a library made for alpha chains. This chain joins TRBV28 and TRBJ1-1, with 7 bases matching TRBD1. The V gene's germline CDR1 is MDHEN and CDR2 SYDVKM. The CDR3 sequence is 13 residues long. Unmatched junction bases numbered 7, after V lost 2 bases and J lost 10 bases. The CDR3 DNA follows: TGTGCCAGCAGTTTAAAGGGGGCGTATCGAGCTTTCTTT. It is translated as CASSLKGAYRAFF.

This clonotype was detected many times. The library was built for alpha chains, so this beta chain is an off-target read and its size means little. The V gene is TRBV3-1, the J gene TRBJ2-4, with a possible D match to TRBD2 (6 bases). The CDR3 has 13 residues. CDR1 LGHDT and CDR2 YNNKEL come from the germline V gene (reference sequence). Trimming shortened V by 3 bases and J by 8 bases, and 11 bases separated the two germline ends. For the CDR3, the DNA is TGTGCCAGCAGCCAGTTCTGGGGGGACATTCAGTACTTC. Amino acids: CASSQFWGDIQYF.

This clonotype was recorded many times. The library was designed around alpha chains, so this beta chain is a stray read whose abundance carries little weight. The rearrangement links TRBV5-4 to TRBJ2-3; 9 bases are shared with TRBD2. The V and J ends lost 0 bases and 2 bases, in that order; junction bases with no gene match: 4. CDR1 and CDR2 (germline): SGHNT, YYREEE (reference sequence). The CDR3 loop spans 16 amino acids. The CDR3 nucleotides are TGTGCCAGCAGCTTGGGGCGGGGGGGATTCACAGATACGCAGTATTTT. The encoded protein is CASSLGRGGFTDTQYF.

This clonotype was recorded many times. In a library made to pick up alpha chains, this beta chain is a stray read with a size that means little. The gene calls are TRBV20-1 and TRBJ2-1; TRBD2 matches 7 bases. The CDR3 extends over 13 amino acids. CDR1 DFQATT and CDR2 SNEGSKA come from the germline V gene (reference sequence). Trimming removed 6 bases from V and 7 bases from J; junction bases left unmatched: 9. This CDR3 reads CSARDYRENEQFF. For the CDR3, the DNA is TGCAGTGCACGGGACTACCGAGAGAATGAGCAGTTCTTC.

The sample holds many counts of this clonotype. This beta chain slipped into a library made for alpha chains as a stray read, so its size is not meaningful. The rearrangement links TRBV20-1 to TRBJ1-1; TRBD1 matches at 9 bases. The CDR3 consists of 12 residues. CDR1 DFQATT and CDR2 SNEGSKA come from the germline V gene (reference sequence). The trim removed 3 bases at V and 4 bases at J, leaving 0 bases unmatched. This CDR3 is CSARTGGTEAFF. The DNA of the CDR3 is TGCAGTGCTAGGACAGGGGGCACTGAAGCTTTCTTT.

This clonotype ranks as medium-sized. This beta chain lies outside the target of a library built for alpha chains; its clone size means little. The chain uses TRBV4-3 and TRBJ2-3; TRBD2 matches at 7 bases. Germline loops: CDR1 LGHNA, CDR2 YSLEER. V was clipped by 2 bases and J by 1 base; unmatched bases: 0. CDR3 length: 14 residues. The CDR3 is CASSQRGGTDTQYF. Written as DNA, the CDR3 is TGCGCCAGCAGCCAACGGGGGGGCACAGATACGCAGTATTTT.

The sample holds many counts of this clonotype. This beta chain turned up in a library designed for alpha chains; as an off-target read, its abundance says little. The chain employs TRBV5-1 and TRBJ2-3; 8 bases match TRBD1. The CDR3 sequence is 15 residues long. V trimming: 1 base; J trimming: 3 bases; junction bases outside the gene matches: 4. From germline, CDR1 is SGHRS and CDR2 YFSETQ. CDR3 residues: CASSLPGGGTDTQYF. CDR3 DNA: TGCGCCAGCAGCTTGCCAGGGGGCGGAACAGATACGCAGTATTTT.